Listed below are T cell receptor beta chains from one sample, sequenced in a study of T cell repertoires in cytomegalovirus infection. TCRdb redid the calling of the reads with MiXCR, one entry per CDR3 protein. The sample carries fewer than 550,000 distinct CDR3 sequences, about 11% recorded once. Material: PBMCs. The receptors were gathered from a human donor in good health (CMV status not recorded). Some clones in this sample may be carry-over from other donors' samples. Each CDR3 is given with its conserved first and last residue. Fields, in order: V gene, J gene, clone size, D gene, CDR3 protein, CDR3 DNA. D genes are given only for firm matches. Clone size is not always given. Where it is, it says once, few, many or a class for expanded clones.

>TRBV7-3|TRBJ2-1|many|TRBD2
CASSSTGLAGRNEQFF
TGTGCCAGCAGCTCCACGGGACTAGCGGGAAGGAATGAGCAGTTCTTC
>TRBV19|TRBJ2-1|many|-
CASSIASEQFF
TGTGCCAGTAGTATAGCGTCGGAGCAGTTCTTC
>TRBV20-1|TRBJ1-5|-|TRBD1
CSATDRGIGNQPQHF
TGCAGTGCTACGGACAGGGGGATTGGCAATCAGCCCCAGCATTTT
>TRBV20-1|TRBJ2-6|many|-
CREIHSRTGANVLTF
TGCAGGGAAATACACTCTAGGACTGGGGCCAACGTCCTGACTTTC
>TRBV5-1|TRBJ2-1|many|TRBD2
CASSLGSSGSNEQFF
TGCGCCAGCAGCTTGGGTTCTAGCGGGAGCAATGAGCAGTTCTTC
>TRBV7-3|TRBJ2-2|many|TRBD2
CASSSGAGGSGELFF
TGTGCCAGCAGCTCCGGGGCGGGAGGCTCCGGGGAGCTGTTTTTT
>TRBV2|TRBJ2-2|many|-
CASNLEHYTGELFF
TGTGCCAGCAACTTGGAACACTACACCGGGGAGCTGTTTTTT
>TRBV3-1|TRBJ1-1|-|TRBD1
CASSQGILGQGGTEAFF
TGTGCCAGCAGCCAAGGGATTCTTGGACAGGGGGGAACTGAAGCTTTCTTT
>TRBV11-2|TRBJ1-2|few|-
CASSFVDGYTF
TGTGCCAGCAGCTTTGTAGATGGCTACACCTTC
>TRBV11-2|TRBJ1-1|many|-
CASSIGMRLGAFF
TGTGCCAGCAGTATAGGTATGAGACTAGGAGCTTTCTTT
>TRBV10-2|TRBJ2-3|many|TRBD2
CASSGTSPSTDTQYF
TGCGCCAGCAGCGGGACTAGCCCTAGCACAGATACGCAGTATTTT